The sequence of this TCR beta chain was determined in a study of blood T cells in healthy people across ages. The use of a sample-barcoded 5' primer and a J-beta primer mix characterized a second PCR of about 7 to 12 cycles. Each cDNA was tagged by a template-switch adaptor containing 12 random nucleotides. TCRdb used MiXCR to reprocess the 5' RACE reads, holding one entry per CDR3 protein. The data hold roughly 860,000 distinct CDR3 sequences, with around 68% observed a single time. Trimming pared 7 bases from V and 4 bases from J, leaving 17 bases between. The CDR3 covers 16 residues. Germline CDR1 reads ENHRY; CDR2 reads SYGVKD.

The V call is TRBV10-3, the J call TRBJ2-6; D ambiguous. The sequence derives from a man aged 25 to 40 in good health. Sequenced input: blood. The CDR3 is CAITSGMGSGANVLTF. Here the CDR3 DNA reads TGTGCCATCACAAGTGGTATGGGGTCCGGGGCCAACGTCCTGACTTTC.